Listed here are 29 T cell receptor beta chains from one sample, sequenced in a study of response to subunit inactivated influenza vaccine. Using its own MiXCR run on the RT-PCR reads, TCRdb lists one record per CDR3 protein. The data contain around 710,000 distinct CDR3 sequences, about 15% of them singletons. The material sequenced was PBMCs from blood, taken roughly 15 days before vaccination. The receptors come from a man in his forties or fifties who received an inactivated influenza vaccine.

The chain has TRBV10-2 and TRBJ2-7, with 9 bases lining up with TRBD1. The ends lost 2 bases at V and 11 bases at J; junction bases unmatched: 7. This CDR3 has 13 amino acids. CDR1 WSHSY and CDR2 SAAADI come from the germline V gene. Here the CDR3 reads CASSEGGDRAEYF. CDR3 DNA: TGCGCCAGCAGTGAGGGGGGGGACAGGGCAGAGTACTTC.

The rearrangement joins TRBV18 to TRBJ2-5; D ambiguous. CDR3 size: 15 residues. Trimming shortened V by 0 bases and J by 4 bases, and 12 bases separated the two germline ends. The germline gives CDR1 KGHSH, CDR2 LQKENI. As DNA, the CDR3 is TGTGCCAGCTCACCACCGTCGTATGCGCGAGAGACCCAGTACTTC. Protein product: CASSPPSYARETQYF.

This chain uses TRBV6-1 with TRBJ1-2; D remains unclear. Germline CDR1 MNHNS, CDR2 SASEGT. This CDR3 has 13 amino acids. Trimming removed 5 bases from V and 0 bases from J, with 7 bases in between. CDR3 region: CASSRTTNYGYTF. DNA of the CDR3: TGTGCCAGCAGTCGGACCACTAACTATGGCTACACCTTC.

The chain is built from TRBV4-3 and TRBJ1-2; D is undetermined. Trimming pared 0 bases from V and 8 bases from J, leaving 13 bases between. The CDR3 contains 14 residues. Germline V gene lookup returns CDR1 LGHNA and CDR2 YSLEER. The CDR3 sequence is CASSQDWPPRGYTF. The CDR3 nucleotides read TGCGCCAGCAGCCAAGACTGGCCTCCAAGGGGCTACACCTTC.

As to this clonotype: A much larger clone lies one base from this, so it may be a read error. The genes are TRBV11-3 and TRBJ1-4; TRBD1 agrees at 7 bases. Germline V gene lookup returns CDR1 SGHNT and CDR2 YENEEA. Trimming took 5 bases from V and 1 from J; bases not matched to a gene: 1. The CDR3 loop spans 14 amino acids. DNA of the CDR3: TGTGCCAGCAGCCAGGGGGAAACTAATGAAAAACTGTTTTTT. Translation: CASSQGETNEKLFF.

This chain connects TRBV9 to TRBJ2-5, with D perhaps assigned TRBD1 or TRBD2 (6 bases each). Trimming cost V 0 bases and J 5 bases, with 14 bases left between them. In germline, CDR1 is SGDLS, CDR2 YYNGEE. This CDR3 spans 15 amino acids. CDR3 bases: TGTGCCAGCAGCGTAGGAGGGGGACTTTTGGAGACCCAGTACTTC. Translating gives CASSVGGGLLETQYF.

This clonotype was counted only a few times. The V and J genes are TRBV20-1 and TRBJ2-7, with D perhaps matching TRBD1 (6 bases). Germline loops: CDR1 DFQATT, CDR2 SNEGSKA (reference sequence). Deletions cut 4 bases from V and 2 bases from J, with 12 bases between. This CDR3 spans 13 amino acids. CDR3 in DNA: TGCAGTGCTAAACGGGACACTACCTACGAGCAGTACTTC. Its translation: CSAKRDTTYEQYF.

This clonotype was seen only a few times. The rearrangement joins TRBV4-2 to TRBJ2-3; D may be TRBD2 (5 bases). CDR3 length: 17 residues. Per germline, CDR1 LGHNA and CDR2 YNFKEQ. V shed 1 base and J shed 1 base, with 15 bases lying between them. CDR3 residues: CASSQVSGSEGTDTQYF. CDR3 nucleotide sequence: TGTGCCAGCAGCCAAGTTTCGGGTAGCGAAGGCACAGATACGCAGTATTTT.

This clonotype was counted ten times or more. This sequence joins TRBV12-3 or TRBV12-4 and TRBJ2-5, with no clear D. V was cut by 3 bases and J by 7 bases, with 6 bases left in between. This CDR3 region has 11 residues. CDR3 nucleotides: TGTGCCAGCAGTTTTTCGGGGACCCAGTACTTC. As protein: CASSFSGTQYF.

In its sample, this clonotype was seen many times. The chain recombines TRBV10-3 with TRBJ2-1, with TRBD1 matching 9 bases. The CDR3 loop spans 15 amino acids. Trimming cost V 2 bases and J 12 bases; bases outside gene matches: 11. The V gene's germline CDR1 is ENHRY and CDR2 SYGVKD. CDR3 nucleotides: TGTGCCATCAGTGAGAGGGACAGGGCCCCCCACGGGCAGTTCTTC. This codes for CAISERDRAPHGQFF.

The V and J genes are TRBV19 and TRBJ2-7; 7 nucleotides align to TRBD1. V lost 7 bases, J lost 1 base, and 4 bases stayed unmatched. The CDR3 has 13 residues. Per the germline V gene, CDR1 is LNHDA and CDR2 is SQIVND (reference sequence). The CDR3 here is CASKTRGSYEQYF. CDR3 DNA sequence: TGTGCCAGTAAAACCAGGGGGTCCTACGAGCAGTACTTC.

This clonotype was seen a handful of times. This chain uses TRBV28 with TRBJ2-7; D is ambiguous. Trimming took 4 bases from V and 2 from J, leaving 12 bases between them. Germline CDR1 MDHEN, CDR2 SYDVKM. This CDR3 contains 14 residues. CDR3 nucleotides: TGTGCCAGCAGTTACGGCGACGGAGCCTACGAGCAGTACTTC. Protein sequence: CASSYGDGAYEQYF. Complete variable domain (other parts from reference TRBV28 and TRBJ2-7): DVKVTQSSRYLVKRTGEKVFLECVQDMDHENMFWYRQDPGLGLRLIYFSYDVKMKEKGDIPEGYSVSREKKERFSLILESASTNQTSMYLCASSYGDGAYEQYFGPGTRLTVT.

This clonotype was observed a few times. The V gene is TRBV11-1, the J gene TRBJ2-1, with 8 bases that match TRBD1. Germline loops: CDR1 SGHAT, CDR2 FQDESV (reference sequence). The trim removed 5 bases at V and 7 bases at J, leaving 10 bases unmatched. This CDR3 is built from 15 residues. As DNA, the CDR3 is TGTGCCAGCAGCAAACAACAGGGGGTATCGAATGAGCAGTTCTTC. It specifies CASSKQQGVSNEQFF.

The chain carries TRBV4-1 and TRBJ1-6; the D is unclear. The CDR3 extends over 14 amino acids. The germline CDR1 and CDR2 sequences are MGHRA and YSYEKL. Trimming stripped 0 bases from V and 11 bases from J, with 11 bases between. In DNA, the CDR3 is TGCGCCAGCAGCCAAGAAACAGTGAGAGCACCCCTCCACTTT. Encoded protein: CASSQETVRAPLHF.

The chain employs TRBV12-3 or TRBV12-4 and TRBJ2-5, with a tentative D call TRBD2 (5 bases). The CDR3 has 12 amino acids. The V gene lost 1 base and the J gene lost 11 bases, with 11 bases spanning the gap. The CDR3 region is CASSLGSRTQYF. In DNA form, the CDR3 reads TGTGCCAGCAGTTTAGGTAGTAGGACTCAGTACTTC.

The chain links TRBV15 to TRBJ2-3, with D unresolved. Germline CDR1 is LNHNV and CDR2 is YYDKDF (reference sequence). V shed 5 bases and J shed 10 bases, with 25 bases lying between them. This CDR3 comprises 16 residues. This CDR3 reads CATSSRTPSIPGAQYF. For the CDR3, the DNA is TGTGCCACCAGCTCTCGAACCCCTTCTATCCCTGGCGCGCAGTATTTT.

This clonotype was counted a few times. The chain is built from TRBV12-3 or TRBV12-4 and TRBJ1-2; possibly TRBD1 for D (5 bases). Trimming pared 4 bases from V and 4 bases from J, leaving 16 bases between. The CDR3 extends over 15 amino acids. The CDR3 DNA is TGTGCCAGCAGTTCAGGAGACATAACAGGCTATGGCTACACCTTC. Its translation: CASSSGDITGYGYTF.

This clonotype was seen only a few times. The J gene is TRBJ1-2, the V gene TRBV4-1; D is uncertain. Germline CDR1 is MGHRA and CDR2 is YSYEKL. Trimming left V 0 bases short and J 6 bases short, with 8 bases between. The CDR3 length is 13 residues. The CDR3 loop reads CASSQDRFNGYTF. Written as DNA, the CDR3 is TGCGCCAGCAGCCAAGACAGGTTTAATGGCTACACCTTC.

V gene TRBV9 combines with J gene TRBJ2-2; 9 nucleotides agree with TRBD2. V gave up 0 bases and J gave up 7 bases; unmatched junction bases: 10. Germline V gives CDR1 SGDLS, CDR2 YYNGEE. The CDR3 is made up of 17 amino acids. The chain's CDR3 is CASSVGAGGPRGGELFF. As DNA, the CDR3 is TGTGCCAGCAGCGTAGGTGCGGGGGGGCCTCGCGGCGGGGAGCTGTTTTTT.

This clonotype has ten or more counts. The DNA of the CDR3 is TGTGCCAGCAGCTTAGCCCCGGCTAACTATGGCTACACCTTC. Translated: CASSLAPANYGYTF. The chain employs TRBV11-2 and TRBJ1-2; the D is unclear. V was cut by 1 base and J by 0 bases, with 6 bases left in between. CDR1 is SGHAT, CDR2 FQNNGV, per germline. The CDR3 extends over 14 amino acids.

This clonotype was counted a few times. The chain recombines TRBV12-3 or TRBV12-4 with TRBJ1-2; D ambiguous. The CDR3 is made up of 15 amino acids. Trimming pared 5 bases from V and 4 bases from J, leaving 17 bases between. Here the CDR3 DNA reads TGTGCCAGCAGTCGTTCCGCGGTGGGAGTCTATGGCTACACCTTC. Residues: CASSRSAVGVYGYTF.

There are a few counts of this clonotype. The J gene is TRBJ1-1, the V gene TRBV7-9; perhaps TRBD1 as D (5 bases). V gave up 6 bases and J gave up 1 base, with 12 bases separating them. The CDR3 loop spans 14 amino acids. Germline CDR1 and CDR2: SEHNR and FQNEAQ (reference sequence). The CDR3 DNA follows: TGTGCCAGCAGTCAATCCGGACAGAACACTGAAGCTTTCTTT. Translation: CASSQSGQNTEAFF.

This chain joins TRBV28 and TRBJ2-3, with D maybe TRBD1 (5 bases). CDR3 size: 16 residues. The V gene lost 4 bases and the J gene lost 3 bases, with 17 bases spanning the gap. The germline V gene has CDR1 MDHEN and CDR2 SYDVKM. This CDR3 reads CASSYGLTGATDTQYF. As DNA, the CDR3 is TGTGCCAGCAGTTATGGCCTGACTGGGGCAACAGATACGCAGTATTTT.

This clonotype turned up a few times. This CDR3 reads CASSFGRGLYEQYF. DNA of the CDR3: TGTGCCAGCAGTTTCGGCAGGGGGCTTTACGAGCAGTACTTC. The gene calls are TRBV12-3 or TRBV12-4 and TRBJ2-7, with 8 bases matching TRBD1. The J segment lost 4 bases and the V segment lost 3 bases, leaving 5 bases of the junction unmatched. This CDR3 spans 14 amino acids.

This rearrangement joins TRBV6-2 or TRBV6-3 to TRBJ2-2; 9 bases map to TRBD2. With 8 bases clipped from V and 7 bases from J, the junction kept 17 bases outside the gene matches. This CDR3 is 17 amino acids long. Germline loops: CDR1 MNHEY, CDR2 SVGEGT. The CDR3 is CASLKALAGPLDGELFF. The DNA of the CDR3 is TGTGCCAGCCTCAAGGCACTAGCGGGCCCCCTGGACGGGGAGCTGTTTTTT.

This clonotype was found a few times. The chain employs TRBV10-2 and TRBJ2-3, with TRBD2 matching over 10 bases. The J segment lost 5 bases and the V segment lost 5 bases, leaving 13 bases of the junction unmatched. Germline CDR1 is WSHSY and CDR2 is SAAADI. The CDR3 extends over 17 amino acids. CDR3 in DNA: TGCGCCAGCAGTAGGCTAGCGGGGGCCGCCGATCAAGATACGCAGTATTTT. Translation: CASSRLAGAADQDTQYF.

This clonotype occurred a few times. In DNA form, the CDR3 reads TGTGCCAGCAGTTACGGGCATAGCGGGTCGGCGTCCGGGCAGTACTTC. Encoded protein: CASSYGHSGSASGQYF. The rearrangement links TRBV6-2 or TRBV6-3 to TRBJ2-7, with TRBD2 matching over 7 bases. J gave up 9 bases and V 2 bases, and 16 bases lay outside the gene matches. CDR1 and CDR2 (germline): MNHEY, SVGEGT. The CDR3 totals 16 residues.

The chain joins TRBV7-8 to TRBJ2-1, with 8 bases identical to TRBD2. Per germline, CDR1 SGHVS and CDR2 FQNEAQ. The V segment lost 5 bases and the J segment 7 bases; nucleotides outside the gene matches: 10. The CDR3 extends over 15 amino acids. The CDR3 DNA is TGTGCCAGCAGCCCTGGACTAGCCGAATGGAATGAGCAGTTCTTC. Its translation: CASSPGLAEWNEQFF.

In its sample, this clonotype was seen many times. The V gene is TRBV28, the J gene TRBJ2-1, with 14 bases aligning to TRBD2. The CDR3 extends over 17 amino acids. With V trimmed by 6 bases and J by 1 base, 5 bases remained unmatched. Germline CDR1 MDHEN, CDR2 SYDVKM. The CDR3 DNA is TGTGCCAGCAGCGAGGGACTAGCGGGGGATTCCTACAATGAGCAGTTCTTC. Translation: CASSEGLAGDSYNEQFF.